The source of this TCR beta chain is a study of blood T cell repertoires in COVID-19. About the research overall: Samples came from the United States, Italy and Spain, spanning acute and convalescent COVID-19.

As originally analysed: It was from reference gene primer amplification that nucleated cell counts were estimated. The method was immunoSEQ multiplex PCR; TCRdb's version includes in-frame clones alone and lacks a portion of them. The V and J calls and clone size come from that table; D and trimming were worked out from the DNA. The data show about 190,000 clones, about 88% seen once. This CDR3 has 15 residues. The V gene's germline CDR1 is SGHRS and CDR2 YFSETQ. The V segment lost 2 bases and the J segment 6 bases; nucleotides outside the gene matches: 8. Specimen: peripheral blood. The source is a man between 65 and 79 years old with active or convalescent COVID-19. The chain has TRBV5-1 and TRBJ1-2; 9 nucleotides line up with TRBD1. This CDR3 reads CASSLQTGGGDGYTF. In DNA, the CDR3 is TGCGCCAGCAGCTTACAGACAGGGGGTGGTGATGGCTACACCTTC.